This T cell receptor beta chain appears in the sequencing data of a study of cytomegalovirus exposure and HLA in healthy donors. Study results and limitations: An analysis done earlier found most TCR beta V segments productive about 87% or about 30% of the time. Indistinguishability led to the exclusion of some V segments, TRBV6-2 and TRBV6-3 included. There were reportedly fewer N-insertions in an Asian-associated ancestry cluster than the approximately 600-donor mean, in a later analysis.

Between the trimmed V and J ends, which lost 3 bases and 3 bases, there was a span of 9 bases. The CDR3 totals 14 residues. Germline CDR1 is SGHTA and CDR2 is FQGNSA. The PCR had 60 Vbeta and 13 Jbeta primers. Assay: immunoSEQ multiplex PCR; the TCRdb copy retains only in-frame clones and omits some. In the table there are approximately 82,000 clones, roughly 58% of which are singletons. This clone was seen once. The target antigen is unknown. The source material was PBMCs. The TCR was taken from a woman aged 25 to 45 in good health and CMV-seropositive. The chain employs TRBV7-2 and TRBJ1-3, with D perhaps matching TRBD1 (5 bases). The CDR3 protein is CASSFQDIGNTIYF. CDR3 bases: TGTGCCAGCAGCTTCCAGGACATTGGAAACACCATATATTTT. Based on the CDR3 plus reference TRBV7-2 and TRBJ1-3, the full variable domain is GAGVSQSPSNKVTEKGKDVELRCDPISGHTALYWYRQSLGQGLEFLIYFQGNSAPDKSGLPSDRFSAERTGGSVSTLTIQRTQQEDSAVYLCASSFQDIGNTIYFGEGSWLTVV.